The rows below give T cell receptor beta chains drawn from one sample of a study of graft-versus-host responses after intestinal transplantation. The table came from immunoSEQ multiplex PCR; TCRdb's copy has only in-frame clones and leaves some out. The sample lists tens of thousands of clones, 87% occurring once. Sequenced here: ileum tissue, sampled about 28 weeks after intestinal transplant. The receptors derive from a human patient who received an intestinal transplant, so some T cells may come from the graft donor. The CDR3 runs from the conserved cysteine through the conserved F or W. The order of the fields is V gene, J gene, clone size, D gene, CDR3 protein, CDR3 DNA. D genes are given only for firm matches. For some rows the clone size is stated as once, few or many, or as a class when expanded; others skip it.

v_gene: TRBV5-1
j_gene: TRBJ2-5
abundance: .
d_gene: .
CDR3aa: CASSQGQPEATQYF
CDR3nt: TGCGCCAGCAGCCAAGGACAGCCCGAGGCGACCCAGTACTTC

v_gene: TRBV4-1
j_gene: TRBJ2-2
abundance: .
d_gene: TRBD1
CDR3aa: CASSPRTGGPNTGELFF
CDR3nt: TGCGCCAGCAGCCCTCGGACAGGCGGGCCGAACACCGGGGAGCTGTTTTTT

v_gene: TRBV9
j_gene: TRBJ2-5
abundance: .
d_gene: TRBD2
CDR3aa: CASSIGLAGEETQYF
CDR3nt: TGTGCCAGCAGCATTGGACTAGCGGGAGAAGAGACCCAGTACTTC

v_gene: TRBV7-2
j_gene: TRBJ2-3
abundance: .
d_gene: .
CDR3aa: CASSLVGTAPGTYSDTQYF
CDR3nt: TGTGCCAGCAGCTTAGTTGGGACCGCCCCGGGTACCTACTCAGATACGCAGTATTTT

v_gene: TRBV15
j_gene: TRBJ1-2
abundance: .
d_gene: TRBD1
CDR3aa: CATSRGQGNYGYTF
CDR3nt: TGTGCCACCAGCAGAGGACAGGGCAACTATGGCTACACCTTC

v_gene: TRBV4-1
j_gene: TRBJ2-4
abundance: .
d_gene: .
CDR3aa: CASSQGLHLLGDGNIQYF
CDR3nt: TGCGCCAGCAGCCAAGGGTTACATTTGCTGGGGGACGGGAACATTCAGTACTTC

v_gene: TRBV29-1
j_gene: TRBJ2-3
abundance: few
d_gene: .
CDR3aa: CSETRALGTDTQYF
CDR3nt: TGCAGCGAGACCCGGGCCCTAGGCACAGATACGCAGTATTTT

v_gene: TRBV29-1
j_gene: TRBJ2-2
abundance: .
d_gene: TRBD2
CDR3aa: CSGKGGEDTGELFF
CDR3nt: TGCAGCGGAAAGGGAGGGGAGGACACCGGGGAGCTGTTTTTT

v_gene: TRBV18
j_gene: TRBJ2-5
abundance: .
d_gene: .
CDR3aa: CASSNERQETQYF
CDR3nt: TGTGCCAGCTCAAACGAGAGACAAGAGACCCAGTACTTC

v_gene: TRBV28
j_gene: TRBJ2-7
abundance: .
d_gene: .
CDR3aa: CASSSPGTAFYEQYF
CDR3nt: TGTGCCAGCAGCTCCCCCGGGACTGCCTTCTACGAGCAGTACTTC

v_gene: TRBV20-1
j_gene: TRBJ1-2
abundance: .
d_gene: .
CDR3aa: CSTWAPGYTF
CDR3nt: TGCAGCACCTGGGCCCCTGGCTACACCTTC

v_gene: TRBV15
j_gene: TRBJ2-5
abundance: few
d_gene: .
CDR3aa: CATSRDSRTRETQYF
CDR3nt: TGTGCCACCAGCAGAGATTCCCGGACAAGAGAGACCCAGTACTTC

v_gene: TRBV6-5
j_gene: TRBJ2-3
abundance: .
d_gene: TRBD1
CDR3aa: CASSYKGASTDTQYF
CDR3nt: TGTGCCAGCAGTTACAAGGGGGCTTCCACAGATACGCAGTATTTT

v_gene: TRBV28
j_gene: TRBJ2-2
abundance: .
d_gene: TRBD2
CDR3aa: CASSSGLAGNTGELFF
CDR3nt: TGTGCCAGCAGTTCGGGACTAGCGGGGAACACCGGGGAGCTGTTTTTT

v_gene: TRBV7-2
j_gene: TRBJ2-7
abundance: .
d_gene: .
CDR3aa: CASSLRRLNSYEQYF
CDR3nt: TGTGCCAGCAGCTTACGCAGACTGAACTCCTACGAGCAGTACTTC

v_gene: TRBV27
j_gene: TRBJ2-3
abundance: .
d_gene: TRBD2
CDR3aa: CASSSGLAGMITDTQYF
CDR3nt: TGTGCCAGCAGTTCGGGACTAGCGGGGATGATAACAGATACGCAGTATTTT

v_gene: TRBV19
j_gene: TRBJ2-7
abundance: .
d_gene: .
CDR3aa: CASSIDVLARDEQYF
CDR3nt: TGTGCCAGTAGTATAGATGTCCTAGCAAGAGACGAGCAGTACTTC